This T cell receptor beta chain was sequenced for a study of lymphopenia after photon versus proton radiotherapy. Study results and limitations: Only patients who died were analyzed for survival; proton advantage is unproven. In patients who died, overall survival fell as post-nadir TCR diversity dropped more. Photon-treated patients lost naive T cells and TCR diversity; proton-treated stayed stable. After the lymphocyte nadir, photon-treated repertoires showed oligoclonal expansion, especially of CD8+ Temra cells.

The repertoire was sequenced with immunoSEQ multiplex PCR; TCRdb's copy has only in-frame clones and lacks some. Among some 40,000 clones listed, approximately 86% were seen once. Note on this clone: Its matching antigen is unknown.

CDR1 and CDR2 from the germline V gene are LNHDA and SQIVND (reference sequence). The CDR3 covers 15 residues. Trimming took 6 bases from V and 2 from J, leaving 13 bases between them. The sequenced sample was peripheral blood, obtained from a patient treated with proton-based radiotherapy. The rearrangement uses TRBV19 and TRBJ2-2, with TRBD2 as a possible D gene (6 bases). This TCR came from a woman in her 70s with pancreatic cancer. Some clones in this sample may be carry-over from other donors' samples. In DNA form, the CDR3 reads TGTGCCAGTAGCGGGGACTCGTTCAACACCGGGGAGCTGTTTTTT. It encodes CASSGDSFNTGELFF.